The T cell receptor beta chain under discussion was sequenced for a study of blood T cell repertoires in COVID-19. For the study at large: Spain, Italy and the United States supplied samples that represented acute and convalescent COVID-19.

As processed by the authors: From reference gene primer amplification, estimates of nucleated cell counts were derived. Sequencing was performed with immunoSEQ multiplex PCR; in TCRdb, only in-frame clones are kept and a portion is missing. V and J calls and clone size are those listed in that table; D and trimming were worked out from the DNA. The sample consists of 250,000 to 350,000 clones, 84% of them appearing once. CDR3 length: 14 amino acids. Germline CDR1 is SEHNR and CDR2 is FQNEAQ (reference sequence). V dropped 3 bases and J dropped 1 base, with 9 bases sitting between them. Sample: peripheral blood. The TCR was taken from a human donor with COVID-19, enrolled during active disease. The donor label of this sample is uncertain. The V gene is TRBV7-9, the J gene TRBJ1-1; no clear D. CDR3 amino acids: CASSLSFANTEAFF. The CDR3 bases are TGTGCCAGCAGCTTGAGTTTTGCGAACACTGAAGCTTTCTTT.